The present T cell receptor (beta chain) was sequenced within a study of T cells after yellow fever vaccination (dated by TCRdb to about 2019). Background for the entire study: Libraries from fractions with low cell numbers were prepared with the SMART-Seq v4 Ultra Low Input RNA kit. Two healthy male donors made up the cohort, one aged 18 to 30 years and the other aged 30 to 40 years. Blood was collected at multiple timepoints before and after primary and secondary immunization, and bulk PBMC replicates and cell subsets were isolated. To follow T-cell clones before and after both primary and booster YFV17D yellow fever vaccination, bulk TCR alpha and beta repertoires underwent longitudinal sequencing.

Broad study findings and their caveats: A small share of clonotypes was detected in both CD4 and CD8 compartments, with the overlap likely arising from convergent recombination. Because the study included only a couple of donors, the extent to which the findings can be generalized is limited. FACS-sorted repertoires could contain abundant contaminating clonotypes from the bulk population, so computational filtering was required. After the booster, most of the clones that had expanded following primary vaccination were detected again (roughly 97% of CD4 and around 88% of CD8), which suggests that memory was broadly maintained. The secondary T-cell response was weaker than the primary response but faster, peaking on day 5 instead of day 15.

Synthesis of TCR cDNA relied on 5'RACE template switching, a step that introduced a universal primer site along with unique molecular identifiers. Priming of cDNA synthesis was performed from both the TCR alpha and TCR beta constant segments. Library amplification involved two PCR steps, and the second step added sample barcodes and sequencing adapters. Libraries were sequenced on Illumina HiSeq 2500 (2x100 bp) or NovaSeq (2x150 bp). The authors' analysis ran thus. Reads were demultiplexed and collapsed into UMI consensus sequences with MIGEC, and V(D)J alignment was performed with MiXCR. Vaccine-responding clonotypes were defined with edgeR using replicate PBMC samples, requiring FDR below 0.01 and a log2 fold change above 5 up to day 15. Each bulk clonotype received a CD4 or CD8 identity based on whether the sequenced CD4 or CD8 repertoire contained that clonotype at higher abundance. Using fastp at Q25 and MiXCR, TCRdb reprocessed the public reads and kept productive beta chains. Rows with one shared CDR3 protein collapse into an entry with the most common genes and DNA. Here the V and J calls rest on TCRdb's processing, not on the authors' analysis. The sample records approximately 61,000 distinct CDR3 sequences, more than 5.5% of which are singletons. Roughly 40% of the sample rests with the top ten.

With respect to this clonotype: Its antigen is currently not known. There are no base qualities to consult, and no much larger clone falls within one base.

According to the study, the label for this sample's treatment or condition signals: live attenuated yellow fever vaccine strain. A standard Ficoll-Paque protocol was used to isolate PBMCs from peripheral blood. Dynabeads CD4 and CD8 positive selection kits were used to isolate CD4 and CD8 T-cell fractions. TriZol was used to extract RNA from bulk PBMCs, from CD4 and CD8 fractions, and from dextramer-positive and dextramer-negative fractions. As encoded in the germline V gene, CDR1 is LGHNA while CDR2 is YSLEER. V is pared back by 4 bases and J by 4 bases, with 14 bases lying between the germline termini. The CDR3 starts with the cysteine, ends with the phenylalanine, and has 15 residues. CDR3 DNA is the only sequence kept; it has 45 bases, read in frame from the first base.

Recombination joined TRBV4-3 with TRBJ2-1; the D gene is not confidently resolved. The sample was CD8+ T cells sorted from PBMCs, taken on the day of the first yellow fever vaccination. The TCR was taken from a man aged 18 to 30 who received the YFV17D yellow fever vaccine. The nucleotide sequence reads TGCGCCAGCAGCCCGGGCACAGCTCCGTACAATGAGCAGTTCTTC. Its protein reads: CASSPGTAPYNEQFF.